Sequencing of this T cell receptor (beta chain) was carried out in a study of patients and donors after allogeneic stem cell transplantation. This clonotype was observed a handful of times. The CDR3 consists of 14 residues. V was cut by 0 bases and J by 4 bases, with 9 bases left in between. CDR1 and CDR2 (germline): DFQATT, SNEGSKA (reference sequence). MiXCR was run by TCRdb on the RT-PCR reads, yielding one entry per CDR3 protein. The sample records roughly 9,900 distinct CDR3 sequences, about 20% being singletons. The chain couples TRBV20-1 to TRBJ1-4; D not resolved. The clonotype originates from a human donor who was either an allogeneic HSCT recipient or a stem cell or donor lymphocyte infusion donor (not recorded which). It is not recorded whose cells these are; they may come from a transplant donor. Sequencing was done on a sample of blood, either unsorted or a sorted T cell fraction (not recorded which). The CDR3 loop is CSARDPWDNEKLFF. DNA for the CDR3: TGCAGTGCTAGAGATCCTTGGGATAATGAAAAACTGTTTTTT.